Reported below is one T cell receptor beta chain. Its antigen is currently unknown. Only in-frame clones appear in the TCRdb table, and some are missing; sequencing was by immunoSEQ multiplex PCR. The table records around 130,000 clones, about 93% of them present only once. Germline lookup yields CDR1 SQVTM and CDR2 ANQGSEA. This CDR3 is 15 amino acids long. V gave up 0 bases and J gave up 7 bases, with 18 bases separating them. This entry belongs to a study of T cell responses to AZD1222 COVID-19 vaccine. Study-wide results and limits: The donor group comprised mostly white British people and more females; the analysis possibly underestimated clonal diversity. Spike regions recognized by vaccine-associated CD4 TCRs spanned the protein, led by 160-218 and 743-854. At baseline, seropositivity was found in only a handful of AZD1222 recipients.

The material was peripheral blood, obtained on day 0 of AZD1222 vaccination. The rearrangement joins TRBV29-1 to TRBJ1-2; no firm D call. The receptor was isolated from an adult in good health. The DNA of the CDR3 is TGCAGCGTTGAAGACGGGCGGCGGGTGATTAGTGGCTACACCTTC. This codes for CSVEDGRRVISGYTF.